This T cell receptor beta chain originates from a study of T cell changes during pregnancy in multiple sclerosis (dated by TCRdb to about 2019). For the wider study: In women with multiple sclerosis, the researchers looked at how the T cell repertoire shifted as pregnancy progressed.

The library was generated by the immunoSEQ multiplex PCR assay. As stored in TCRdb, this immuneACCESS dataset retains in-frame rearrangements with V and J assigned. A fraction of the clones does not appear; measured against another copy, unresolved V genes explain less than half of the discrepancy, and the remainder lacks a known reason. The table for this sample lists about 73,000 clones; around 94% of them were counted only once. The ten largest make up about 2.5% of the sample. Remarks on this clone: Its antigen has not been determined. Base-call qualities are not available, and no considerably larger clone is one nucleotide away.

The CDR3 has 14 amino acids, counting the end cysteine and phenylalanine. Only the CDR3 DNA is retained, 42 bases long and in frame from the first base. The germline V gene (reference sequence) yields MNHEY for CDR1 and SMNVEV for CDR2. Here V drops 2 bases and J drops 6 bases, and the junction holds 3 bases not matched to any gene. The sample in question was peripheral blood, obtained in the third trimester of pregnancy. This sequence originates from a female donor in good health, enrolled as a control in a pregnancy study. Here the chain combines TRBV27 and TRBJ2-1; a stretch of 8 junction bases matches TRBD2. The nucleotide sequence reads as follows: TGTGCCAGCAGTTTAGGGCGGGAGGCCAATGAGCAGTTCTTC. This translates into CASSLGREANEQFF.